This record covers a single T cell receptor (beta chain). The primer mix had 60 Vbeta and 13 Jbeta primers. Measured with immunoSEQ multiplex PCR; TCRdb has only the in-frame clones, and not every one. Altogether 150,000 to 200,000 clones are present, approximately 84% being singletons, with the ten largest covering 2% to 3%. This CDR3 has 14 residues. The V gene end was trimmed by 5 bases and the J gene end by 10 bases; junction bases not matched to a gene: 4. Germline CDR1 MNHEY, CDR2 SVGAGI. This entry comes from a study of cytomegalovirus exposure and HLA in healthy donors. The chain couples TRBV6-5 to TRBJ1-6; 11 bases agree with TRBD1. The sample consisted of PBMCs. The sequence was collected from a woman aged 45-65 years in good health and CMV-seropositive. The CDR3 region is CASSGTGGGSPLHF. CDR3 bases: TGTGCCAGCAGTGGGACAGGGGGAGGATCACCCCTCCACTTT.